Shown below are 26 T cell receptor beta chains from a single sample sequenced in a study of CD8 T cells in cerebrospinal fluid in Alzheimer's disease. Reprocessing the 10x single-cell sequencing reads, TCRdb reports a single entry for every CDR3 protein and omits DNA. The sample includes some 970 distinct CDR3 sequences. The sequenced material came from cerebrospinal fluid. The receptors originated from a human donor in good health.

This clonotype shows up as medium-sized by frequency. This chain uses TRBV19 with TRBJ2-3; TCRdb's D call of TRBD2 is untestable without DNA. CDR3 length: 17 residues. Germline CDR1 LNHDA, CDR2 SQIVND (reference sequence). CDR3 loop: CASSSKGLPVPTDTQYF.

Considering frequency, this clonotype is medium-sized. The chain is built from TRBV2 and TRBJ2-1; the D call of TRBD2 rests on TCRdb alone, since no DNA is present to check it. The CDR3 length is 12 residues. Germline assignment: CDR1 SNHLY and CDR2 FYNNEI. This CDR3 is CASSEAGTRQFF.

This clonotype is labeled large based on frequency. The V and J genes are TRBV5-1 and TRBJ2-1; TCRdb designates TRBD2, a call that cannot be tested without DNA. The germline CDR1 and CDR2 sequences are SGHRS and YFSETQ. This CDR3 comprises 19 residues. The CDR3 here is CASSQHGRSPPSSYNEQFF.

This clonotype is deemed large by its frequency. The V and J genes are TRBV14 and TRBJ2-1; TCRdb outputs TRBD2, but without DNA this stays unchecked. There are 16 residues in the CDR3. CDR1 and CDR2 (germline): SGHDN, FVKESK. The CDR3 sequence is CASSQALAGKSNEQFF.

This clonotype registers medium-sized by frequency. V gene TRBV28 combines with J gene TRBJ2-7; TCRdb's D gene call, TRBD2, goes unchecked for lack of DNA. CDR3 length: 11 amino acids. CDR1 and CDR2 (germline): MDHEN, SYDVKM. The chain's CDR3 is CASEGRAEQYF.

This clonotype registers medium-sized by frequency. The chain links TRBV18 to TRBJ1-1. The CDR3 extends over 14 amino acids. The germline V gene has CDR1 KGHSH and CDR2 LQKENI. The CDR3 loop is CASSPQGGGTEAFF.

Considering frequency, this clonotype is medium-sized. The chain couples TRBV6-2 or TRBV6-3 to TRBJ1-1; the TCRdb call, TRBD1, lacks DNA for checking. The CDR3 contains 14 residues. CDR1 is MNHEY, CDR2 SVGEGT, per germline. The CDR3 is CASSYNRANTEAFF.

This clonotype is large by frequency. The gene calls are TRBV20-1 and TRBJ2-1; TCRdb lists TRBD2, though no DNA is available to test this call. Germline CDR1 is DFQATT and CDR2 is SNEGSKA (reference sequence). The CDR3 sequence is 14 residues long. CDR3 amino acids: CSAPTSGGADEQFF.

This clonotype shows up as medium-sized by frequency. The rearrangement links TRBV19 to TRBJ2-3; TCRdb calls TRBD2, which cannot be checked without DNA. CDR1 is LNHDA and CDR2 is SQIVND in the germline V gene (reference sequence). CDR3 size: 15 residues. CDR3 sequence: CASSILAAPTDTQYF.

This clonotype is deemed medium-sized by its frequency. V gene TRBV7-3 combines with J gene TRBJ2-5; the D call from TCRdb, TRBD2, cannot be confirmed without DNA. The germline V gene has CDR1 SGHTA and CDR2 FQGTGA. The CDR3 has 15 amino acids. CDR3 protein: CASSLSGRALETQYF.

Its frequency marks this clonotype as medium-sized. J is TRBJ2-7 and V is TRBV19; with no DNA, the TCRdb D assignment of TRBD1 cannot be verified. The CDR3 runs to 12 residues. Germline V gene data show CDR1 as LNHDA and CDR2 as SQIVND (reference sequence). The CDR3 loop reads CASSIRVGEQYF.

The rearrangement links TRBV4-2 to TRBJ2-3; the D call of TRBD2 rests on TCRdb alone, since no DNA is present to check it. This CDR3 comprises 16 residues. Germline assignment: CDR1 LGHNA and CDR2 YNFKEQ. The CDR3 reads CASSQASGGITDTQYF.

This clonotype registers medium-sized by frequency. The chain links TRBV19 to TRBJ1-5; TCRdb proposes TRBD1, but this gene call is untestable without DNA. Germline loops: CDR1 LNHDA, CDR2 SQIVND (reference sequence). This CDR3 contains 12 residues. CDR3 amino acids: CASGGGRQPQHF.

V is TRBV5-1 and J is TRBJ2-3; TCRdb calls TRBD2, which cannot be checked without DNA. In germline, CDR1 is SGHRS, CDR2 YFSETQ. The CDR3 is made up of 14 amino acids. CDR3: CASNGGGYTDTQYF.

Frequency places this clonotype as medium-sized. This chain links TRBV6-1 with TRBJ2-5; TCRdb's D call of TRBD1 is untestable without DNA. This CDR3 has 15 amino acids. CDR1 and CDR2 from the germline V gene are MNHNS and SASEGT. CDR3 amino acids: CASSEARSRAETQYF.

In terms of frequency, this clonotype is medium-sized. J is TRBJ2-2 and V is TRBV3-2; as DNA is missing, the TRBD1 call by TCRdb cannot be tested. TRBV3-2 is marked as a pseudogene. The CDR3 loop spans 17 amino acids. The CDR3 sequence is CASSQGRRGTNTGELFF.

This clonotype is classed as medium-sized by frequency. The chain couples TRBV5-6 to TRBJ1-1. Germline V CDR1 and CDR2: SGHDT, YYEEEE. The CDR3 covers 12 residues. The CDR3: CASSLSSTEAFF.

V gene TRBV30 combines with J gene TRBJ2-5; TCRdb's D call of TRBD1 is untestable without DNA. Germline CDR1 GTSNPN, CDR2 SVGIG (reference sequence). CDR3 length: 13 residues. The CDR3 spells CAWRNPGSETQYF. The full variable domain, with the rest looked up from reference TRBV30 and TRBJ2-5, is SQTIHQWPATLVQPVGSPLSLECTVEGTSNPNLYWYRQAAGRGLQLLFYSVGIGQISSEVPQNLSASRPQDRQFILSSKKLLLSDSGFYLCAWRNPGSETQYFGPGTRLLVL.

This clonotype is deemed medium-sized by its frequency. This sequence joins TRBV9 and TRBJ1-1; the TCRdb call, TRBD1, lacks DNA for checking. Germline CDR1 SGDLS, CDR2 YYNGEE. The CDR3 totals 14 residues. The CDR3 sequence: CASSARQGYTEAFF.

This clonotype is medium-sized (0.01 to 0.1%) by frequency. This chain uses TRBV12-3 or TRBV12-4 with TRBJ1-4; TCRdb's D call, TRBD1, is unchecked because there is no DNA. This CDR3 contains 14 residues. CDR3 protein: CASSLHGGNEKLFF.

In terms of frequency, this clonotype is medium-sized (0.01 to 0.1%). The gene calls are TRBV7-8 and TRBJ1-4; TCRdb's D call of TRBD1 is untestable without DNA. CDR1 is SGHVS, CDR2 FQNEAQ, per germline. The CDR3 is 15 amino acids. This CDR3 reads CASSLLAGQGWKLFF.

Its frequency marks this clonotype as medium-sized. V usage is TRBV12-3 or TRBV12-4 and J usage is TRBJ2-2; the D call of TRBD1 rests on TCRdb alone, since no DNA is present to check it. The CDR3 covers 16 residues. This chain's CDR3 is CASTDRSTGNTGELFF.

Measured by frequency, this clonotype is medium-sized. The chain carries TRBV2 and TRBJ2-1; TCRdb lists TRBD2, though no DNA is available to test this call. This CDR3 has 15 residues. The germline V gene has CDR1 SNHLY and CDR2 FYNNEI. CDR3 sequence reads: CASSASSGGYNEQFF.

Judged by frequency, this clonotype is large (0.1 to 1%). This chain joins TRBV4-1 and TRBJ1-6; with no DNA, the TCRdb D assignment of TRBD1 cannot be verified. The germline CDR1 and CDR2 sequences are MGHRA and YSYEKL. The CDR3 is made up of 14 amino acids. The CDR3 here is CASSQDWTRPPLHF.

By frequency, this clonotype registers large. CDR3: CATSPGTGGQNEQFF. The chain employs TRBV24-1 and TRBJ2-1; TCRdb's D call, TRBD2, is unchecked because there is no DNA. This CDR3 region has 15 residues. CDR1 is KGHDR and CDR2 is SFDVKD in the germline V gene.

Judged by frequency, this clonotype is medium-sized. J is TRBJ2-2 and V is TRBV21-1; the TCRdb D gene call, TRBD1, has no DNA to confirm it. TRBV21-1 is tagged as a pseudogene. The length of the CDR3 is 16 residues. The CDR3 is CASSKETGRWPGELFF.